Included here is one TCR beta chain sequence, with context. No cognate antigen has been identified for it. Within one base of it there is no much larger clone, and no base qualities were kept. This sample is drawn from a study of blood T cell repertoires in COVID-19 (TCRdb year 2020). Describing the broader study: Samples covering the acute and convalescent phases of COVID-19 were provided by collaborators in the United States, Italy and Spain. The dataset comprised deeply sampled blood TCRbeta repertoires from subjects exposed to, actively infected with, or recovered from COVID-19. The samples were drawn from two sources: the first 160 participants of the ongoing ImmuneRACE study, and over 1,000 subjects contributed by 6 global collaborators. A de-identified subject ID, COVID-19 status, age in years and sex were almost always included in the sample metadata. Where available, HLA class I and class II types were taken from metadata supplied by the sample provider and were not determined by assay-based typing. The repertoires were made available in a free public database intended to serve as a resource for research on the immune response to SARS-CoV-2. The material from the prospective study consisted of cDNA or gDNA derived from T cells, B-cell-depleted T cells, or PBMCs. On the study overall, not on this receptor specifically: Clinical and demographic metadata were provided uncurated, with the amount varying by source and participant.

The immunoSEQ Assay, a bias-controlled multiplex PCR, was used to amplify TCRbeta CDR3 regions from genomic DNA. Per the authors' processing: The number of nucleated cells in each sample was estimated from the amplification of reference gene primers within the assay. Sequence reads were collapsed and filtered to measure the absolute abundance of every unique TCRbeta CDR3 rearrangement. Productive Simpson clonality was computed per sample as the square root of Simpson's diversity index over productive rearrangements. Not all clones reach the TCRdb copy of this immuneACCESS table, which keeps in-frame sequences only. Checked studies attribute under half of the gap to unresolved V genes and leave the rest unexplained. V, J and clone size are taken as reported in that table, and D and trimming were inferred from the DNA itself. The sample table holds 200,000 to 300,000 clones, of which more than 85% were seen once. The ten largest clonotypes hold approximately 9.5% of the sample.

Participants in the prospective study were enrolled through a virtual design, were aged about 18 to 100 years, and lived in under 25 United States geographic areas. In the prospective study, participants were assigned to cohorts based on the clinical history participants reported in a screening survey and a study questionnaire. ImmuneRACE Cohort 3 recovered participants were defined by two consecutive negative NP/OP PCR tests, healthcare professional clearance, or symptom resolution. Each participant in the prospective study had whole blood, serum and a nasopharyngeal or oropharyngeal swab collected by mobile phlebotomists. Over a roughly 2-month period, participants in the prospective study had the option of providing additional blood draws and questionnaires. Before DNA extraction, prospective study blood samples were shipped either frozen or at room temperature. The sequenced sample consisted of PBMCs or T cells enriched from blood (not recorded which). The source of this sequence is a man aged 40-49 years who had recovered from COVID-19.

The nucleotide sequence reads as follows: TGTGCCAGCAGCCAGGCGTTCGCGGTTAGCTCCTACGAGCAGTACTTC. Its protein product is CASSQAFAVSSYEQYF. Recombination linked TRBV4-2 to TRBJ2-7, with the D gene uncertain. V was cut back by 3 bases and J by 0 bases, leaving a gap of 15 bases between them. CDR3 length: 16 amino acids, cysteine to phenylalanine. Only CDR3 DNA remains: 48 bases, in frame from the first base. For CDR1 and CDR2, the germline V gene lists LGHNA and YNFKEQ.